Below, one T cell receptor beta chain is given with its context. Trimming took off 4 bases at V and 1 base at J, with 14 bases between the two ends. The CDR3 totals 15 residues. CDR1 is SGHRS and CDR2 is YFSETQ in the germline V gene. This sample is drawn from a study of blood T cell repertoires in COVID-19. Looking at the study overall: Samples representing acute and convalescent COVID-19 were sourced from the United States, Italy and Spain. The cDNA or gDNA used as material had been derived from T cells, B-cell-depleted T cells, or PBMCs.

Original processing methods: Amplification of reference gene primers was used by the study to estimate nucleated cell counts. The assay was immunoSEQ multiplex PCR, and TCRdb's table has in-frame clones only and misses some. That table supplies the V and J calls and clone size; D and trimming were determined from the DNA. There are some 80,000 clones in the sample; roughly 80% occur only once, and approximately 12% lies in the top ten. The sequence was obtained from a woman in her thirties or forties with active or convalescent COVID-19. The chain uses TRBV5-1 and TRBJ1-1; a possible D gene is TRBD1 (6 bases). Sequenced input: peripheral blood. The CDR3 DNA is TGCGCCAGCAGCCCCGTACAGGGCGGGAACACTGAAGCTTTCTTT. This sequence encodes CASSPVQGGNTEAFF.